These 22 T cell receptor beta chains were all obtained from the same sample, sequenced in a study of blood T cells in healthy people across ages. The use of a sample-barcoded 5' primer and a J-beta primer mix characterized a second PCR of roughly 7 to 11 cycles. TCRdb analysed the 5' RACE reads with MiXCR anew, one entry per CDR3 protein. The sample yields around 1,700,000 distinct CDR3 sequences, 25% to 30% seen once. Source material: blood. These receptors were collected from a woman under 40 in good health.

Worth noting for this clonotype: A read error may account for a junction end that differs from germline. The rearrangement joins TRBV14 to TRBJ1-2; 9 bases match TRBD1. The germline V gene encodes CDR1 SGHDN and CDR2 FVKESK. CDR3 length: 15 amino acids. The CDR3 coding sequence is TGTGCCAGCAGCCCCCCCGGACAGGGGTCCTATGGCCACACCTTC. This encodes CASSPPGQGSYGHTF. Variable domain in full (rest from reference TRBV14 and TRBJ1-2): EAGVTQFPSHSVIEKGQTVTLRCDPISGHDNLYWYRRVMGKEIKFLLHFVKESKQDESGMPNNRFLAERTGGTYSTLKVQPAELEDSGVYFCASSPPGQGSYGHTFGSGTRLTVV.

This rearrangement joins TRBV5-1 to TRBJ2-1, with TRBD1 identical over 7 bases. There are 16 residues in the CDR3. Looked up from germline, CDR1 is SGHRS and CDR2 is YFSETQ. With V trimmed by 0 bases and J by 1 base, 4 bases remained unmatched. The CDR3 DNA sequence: TGCGCCAGCAGCTTGGGCAGGGGACAGTCCTACAATGAGCAGTTCTTC. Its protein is CASSLGRGQSYNEQFF.

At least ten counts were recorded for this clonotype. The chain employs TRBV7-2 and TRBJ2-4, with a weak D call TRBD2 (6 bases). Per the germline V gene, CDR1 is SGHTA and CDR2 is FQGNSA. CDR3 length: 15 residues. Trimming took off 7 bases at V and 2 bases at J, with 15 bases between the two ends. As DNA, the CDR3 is TGTGCCAGCAAGAATTCCGGAGGGACCAAAAACATTCAGTACTTC. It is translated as CASKNSGGTKNIQYF.

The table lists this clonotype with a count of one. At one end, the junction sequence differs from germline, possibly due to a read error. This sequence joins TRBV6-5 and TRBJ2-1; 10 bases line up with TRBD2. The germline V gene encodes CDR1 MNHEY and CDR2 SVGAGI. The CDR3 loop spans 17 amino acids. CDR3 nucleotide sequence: TGTGCCATCAGTTACTCGCCCCTAGCGGGGGTCTACAATGAGCATTTCTTC. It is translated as CAISYSPLAGVYNEHFF.

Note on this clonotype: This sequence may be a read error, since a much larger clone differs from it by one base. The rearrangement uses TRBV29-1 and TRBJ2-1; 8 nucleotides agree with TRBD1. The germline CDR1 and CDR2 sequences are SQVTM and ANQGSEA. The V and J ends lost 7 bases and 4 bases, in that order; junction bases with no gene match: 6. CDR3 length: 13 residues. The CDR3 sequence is CSAKQGEYNEQFF. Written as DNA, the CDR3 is TGCAGCGCTAAACAGGGGGAGTACAATGAGCAGTTCTTC.

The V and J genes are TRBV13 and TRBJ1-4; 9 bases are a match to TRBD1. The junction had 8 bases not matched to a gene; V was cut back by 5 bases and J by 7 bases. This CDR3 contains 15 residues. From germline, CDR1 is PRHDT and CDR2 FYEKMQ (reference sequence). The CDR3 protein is CASSTQTGGSEKLFF. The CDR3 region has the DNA TGTGCCAGCAGCACCCAGACAGGGGGTAGTGAAAAACTGTTTTTT.

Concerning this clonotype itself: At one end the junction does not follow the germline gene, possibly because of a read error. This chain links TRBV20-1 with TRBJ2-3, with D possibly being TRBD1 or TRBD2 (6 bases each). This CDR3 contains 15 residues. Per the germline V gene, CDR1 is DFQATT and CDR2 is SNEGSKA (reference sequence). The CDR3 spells CSAGEGGWGTDTQYF. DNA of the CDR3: TGCAGTGCTGGAGAGGGGGGATGGGGCACAGATACGCAGTATTTT.

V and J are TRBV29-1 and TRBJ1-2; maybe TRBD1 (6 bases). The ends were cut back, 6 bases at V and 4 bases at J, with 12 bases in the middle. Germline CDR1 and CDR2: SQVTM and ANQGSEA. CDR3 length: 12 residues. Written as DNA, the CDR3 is TGCAGCGTAACAGGGATGACCTATGGCTACACCTTC. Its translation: CSVTGMTYGYTF.

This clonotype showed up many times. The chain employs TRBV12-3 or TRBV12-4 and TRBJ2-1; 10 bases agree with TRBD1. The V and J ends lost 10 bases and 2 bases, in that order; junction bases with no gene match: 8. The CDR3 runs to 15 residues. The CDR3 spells CATRPGTGAYNEQFF. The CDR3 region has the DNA TGTGCCACCCGTCCCGGGACAGGGGCCTACAATGAGCAGTTCTTC.

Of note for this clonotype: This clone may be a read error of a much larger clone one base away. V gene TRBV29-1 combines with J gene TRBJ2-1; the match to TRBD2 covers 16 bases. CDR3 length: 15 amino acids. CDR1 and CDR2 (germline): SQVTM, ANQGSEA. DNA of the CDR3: TGCGGCGCAGGGACTAGCGGGAGGGCAGGAGAGGAGCAGTTCTTC. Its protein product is CGAGTSGRAGEEQFF.

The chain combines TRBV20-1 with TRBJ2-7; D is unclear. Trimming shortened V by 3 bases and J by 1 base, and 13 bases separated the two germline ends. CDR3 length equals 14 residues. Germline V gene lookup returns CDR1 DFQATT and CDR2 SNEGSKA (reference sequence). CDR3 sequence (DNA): TGCAGTGCTAGTTCCCCAGGAAGGTCCTACGAGCAGTACTTC. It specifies CSASSPGRSYEQYF.

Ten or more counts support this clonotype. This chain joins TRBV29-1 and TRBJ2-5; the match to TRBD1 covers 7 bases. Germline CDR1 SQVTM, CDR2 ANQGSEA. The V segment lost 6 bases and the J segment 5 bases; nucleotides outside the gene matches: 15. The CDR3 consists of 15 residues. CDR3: CSVERSGQAQETQYF. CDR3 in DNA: TGCAGCGTGGAGCGATCCGGACAGGCCCAGGAGACCCAGTACTTC.

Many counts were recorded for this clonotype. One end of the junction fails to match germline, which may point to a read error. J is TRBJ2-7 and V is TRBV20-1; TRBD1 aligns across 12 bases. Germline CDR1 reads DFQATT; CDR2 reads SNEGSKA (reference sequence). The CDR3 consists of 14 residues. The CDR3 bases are TGCAGTTCTAGGGACAGGGGGCTCCCGTACGAGCAGTACTTC. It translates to CSSRDRGLPYEQYF.

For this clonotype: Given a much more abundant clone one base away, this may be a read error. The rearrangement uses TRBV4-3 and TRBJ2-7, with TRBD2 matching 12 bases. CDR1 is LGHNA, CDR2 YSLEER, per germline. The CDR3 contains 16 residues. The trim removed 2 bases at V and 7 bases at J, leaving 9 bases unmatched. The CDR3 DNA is TGCGCCAGCAGCCAACTCGGACTAGCGGGATGGGAGGAGCAGTACTTC. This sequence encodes CASSQLGLAGWEEQYF.

DNA for the CDR3: TGCGCCAGCAGCCAAGATCTCGGTAGGAATCAGCCCCAGCATTTT. It encodes CASSQDLGRNQPQHF. The V call is TRBV4-1, the J call TRBJ1-5; D gene unclear. Trimming removed 0 bases at V and 4 bases at J, with 10 bases between. This CDR3 contains 15 residues. Looked up from germline, CDR1 is MGHRA and CDR2 is YSYEKL.

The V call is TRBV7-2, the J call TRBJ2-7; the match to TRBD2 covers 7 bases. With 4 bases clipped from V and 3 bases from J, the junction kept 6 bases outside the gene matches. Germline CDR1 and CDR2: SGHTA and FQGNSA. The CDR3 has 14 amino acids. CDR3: CASSSGLDFYEQYF. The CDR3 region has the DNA TGTGCCAGCAGCTCCGGACTAGATTTCTACGAGCAGTACTTC.

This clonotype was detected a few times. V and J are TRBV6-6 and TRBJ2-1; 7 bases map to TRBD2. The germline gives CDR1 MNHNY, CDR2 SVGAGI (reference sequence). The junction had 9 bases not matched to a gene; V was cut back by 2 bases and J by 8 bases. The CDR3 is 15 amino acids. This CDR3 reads CASSYPMAGRDEQFF. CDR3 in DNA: TGTGCCAGCAGTTACCCGATGGCAGGGAGGGATGAGCAGTTCTTC.

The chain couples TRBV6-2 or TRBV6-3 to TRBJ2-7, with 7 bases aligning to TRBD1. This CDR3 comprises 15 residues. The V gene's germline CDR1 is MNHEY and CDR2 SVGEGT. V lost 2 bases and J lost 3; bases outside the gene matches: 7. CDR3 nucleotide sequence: TGTGCCAGCAGTTACAGACAGGGTAGGGGCTACGAGCAGTACTTC. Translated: CASSYRQGRGYEQYF.

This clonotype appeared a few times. The CDR3 region is CASSSVGPLNTEAFF. The CDR3 DNA sequence: TGTGCCAGCAGCTCGGTCGGCCCATTGAACACTGAAGCTTTCTTT. The gene calls are TRBV7-2 and TRBJ1-1; D gene uncertain. Germline CDR1 reads SGHTA; CDR2 reads FQGNSA. This CDR3 has 15 residues. The V end was cut by 4 bases, the J end by 0 bases, with 12 bases between.

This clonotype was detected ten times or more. CDR3 in DNA: TGCGCCAGCAGCGACAGAACCTCTAACTATGGCTACACCTTC. Translating gives CASSDRTSNYGYTF. This chain uses TRBV5-1 with TRBJ1-2; a weak D match, TRBD1 (5 bases). This CDR3 contains 14 residues. V dropped 4 bases and J dropped 0 bases, with 10 bases sitting between them. Germline V CDR1 and CDR2: SGHRS, YFSETQ.

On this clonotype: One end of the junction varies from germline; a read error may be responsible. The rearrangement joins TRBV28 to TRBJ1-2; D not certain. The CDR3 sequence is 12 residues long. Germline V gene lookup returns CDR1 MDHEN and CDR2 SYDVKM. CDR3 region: CASSPRNYDYTF. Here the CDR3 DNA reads TGTGCCAGCAGTCCGAGAAACTATGACTACACCTTC.

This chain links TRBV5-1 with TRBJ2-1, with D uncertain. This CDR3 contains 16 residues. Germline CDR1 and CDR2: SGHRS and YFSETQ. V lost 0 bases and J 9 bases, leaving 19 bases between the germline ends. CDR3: CASSLDGDNHASEQFF. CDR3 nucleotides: TGCGCCAGCAGCTTGGATGGTGACAACCACGCCTCTGAGCAGTTCTTC.